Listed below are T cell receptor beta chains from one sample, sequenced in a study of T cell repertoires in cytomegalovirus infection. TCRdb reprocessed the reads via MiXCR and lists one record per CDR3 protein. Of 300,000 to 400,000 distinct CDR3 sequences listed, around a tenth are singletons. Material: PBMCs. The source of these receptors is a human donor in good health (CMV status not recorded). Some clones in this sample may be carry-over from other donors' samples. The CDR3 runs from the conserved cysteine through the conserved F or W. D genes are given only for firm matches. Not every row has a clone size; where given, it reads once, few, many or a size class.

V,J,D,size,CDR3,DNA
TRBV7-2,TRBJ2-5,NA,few,CASSLALDGTQYF,TGTGCCAGCAGCTTAGCCCTAGACGGGACCCAGTACTTC
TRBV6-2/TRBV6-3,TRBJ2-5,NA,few,CASSKGVEETQYF,TGTGCCAGCAGTAAGGGGGTTGAGGAGACCCAGTACTTC
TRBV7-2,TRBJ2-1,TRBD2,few,CASSLELAEYNEQFF,TGTGCCAGCAGCTTAGAACTAGCGGAATACAATGAGCAGTTCTTC
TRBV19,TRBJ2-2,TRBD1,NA,CASRAGQGSSGELFF,TGTGCCAGTAGGGCCGGACAGGGATCTTCCGGGGAGCTGTTTTTT
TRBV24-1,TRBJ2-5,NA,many,CATSDLDSQQETQYF,TGTGCCACCAGTGACCTGGACAGCCAGCAAGAGACCCAGTACTTC
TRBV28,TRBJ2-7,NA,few,CASSFWQTPHEQYF,TGTGCCAGCAGTTTTTGGCAGACCCCCCACGAGCAGTACTTC
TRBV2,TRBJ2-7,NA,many,CASRGGLSSYEQYF,TGTGCCAGCAGGGGGGGCCTTAGCTCCTACGAGCAGTACTTC
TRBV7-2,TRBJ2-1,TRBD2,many,CASSLEGLAGVWGSYNEQFF,TGTGCCAGCAGCTTAGAGGGACTAGCGGGAGTCTGGGGCTCCTACAATGAGCAGTTCTTC
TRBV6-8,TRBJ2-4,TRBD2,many,CASSYAGGNIQYF,TGTGCCAGCAGTTACGCGGGGGGAAACATTCAGTACTTC
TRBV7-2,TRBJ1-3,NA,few,CASSLTFPGNTIYF,TGTGCCAGCAGCTTGACATTTCCTGGAAACACCATATATTTT
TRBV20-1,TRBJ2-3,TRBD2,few,CSARGGWRGNTDTQYF,TGCAGTGCTAGGGGTGGTTGGCGGGGGAACACAGATACGCAGTATTTT
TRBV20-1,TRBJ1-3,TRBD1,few,CSARRGPGNTIYF,TGCAGTGCTAGGAGGGGGCCAGGAAACACCATATATTTT
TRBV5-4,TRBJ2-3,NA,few,CASSLGSGRTDTQYF,TGTGCCAGCAGCTTGGGTTCAGGACGCACAGATACGCAGTATTTT
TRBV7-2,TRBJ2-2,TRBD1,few,CASTTDRVNTGELFF,TGTGCCAGCACCACTGACAGGGTAAACACCGGGGAGCTGTTTTTT
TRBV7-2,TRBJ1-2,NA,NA,CASRISDGHFNGYTF,TGTGCCAGCAGAATCAGCGACGGACATTTCAATGGCTACACCTTC
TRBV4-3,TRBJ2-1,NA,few,CASSQVGSANEQFF,TGCGCCAGCAGCCAAGTCGGTAGCGCCAATGAGCAGTTCTTC
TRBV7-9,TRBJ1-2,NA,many,CASSLQRDGYTF,TGTGCCAGCAGCTTACAGCGAGACGGCTACACCTTC
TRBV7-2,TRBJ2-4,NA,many,CASSPSPGKNIQYF,TGTGCCAGCAGCCCTTCTCCCGGAAAAAACATTCAGTACTTC
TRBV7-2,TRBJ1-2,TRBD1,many,CASSLSTGGSYGYTF,TGTGCCAGCAGCTTGTCGACAGGGGGCAGCTATGGCTACACCTTC
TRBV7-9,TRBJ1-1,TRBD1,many,CAGGQDDTEAFF,TGTGCCGGTGGACAGGATGACACTGAAGCTTTCTTT
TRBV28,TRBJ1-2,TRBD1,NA,CASSAPGGVDYGYTF,TGTGCCAGCAGTGCCCCAGGGGGCGTTGACTATGGCTACACCTTC
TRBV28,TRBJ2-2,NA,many,CASTPWGQGGELFF,TGTGCCAGCACCCCGTGGGGGCAGGGCGGGGAGCTGTTTTTT
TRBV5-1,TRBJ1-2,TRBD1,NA,CASSLPGQGHGYTF,TGCGCCAGCAGCTTGCCGGGACAGGGGCATGGCTACACCTTC
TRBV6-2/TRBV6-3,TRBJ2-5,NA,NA,CASSYTETQYF,TGTGCCAGCAGTTACACAGAGACCCAGTACTTC
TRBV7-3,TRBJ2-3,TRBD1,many,CASSLGFGGQGSDTQYF,TGTGCCAGCAGCTTAGGTTTCGGTGGACAGGGCTCAGATACGCAGTATTTT
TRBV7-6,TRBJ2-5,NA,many,CASTRDLGETQYF,TGTGCCAGCACCCGGGACTTGGGGGAGACCCAGTACTTC
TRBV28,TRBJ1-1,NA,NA,CATFSGYTEAFF,TGTGCCACCTTCTCTGGGTACACTGAAGCTTTCTTT
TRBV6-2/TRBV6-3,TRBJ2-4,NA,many,CASSYVGFESKNIQYF,TGTGCCAGCAGTTACGTGGGATTTGAATCGAAAAACATTCAGTACTTC
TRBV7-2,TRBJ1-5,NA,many,CASSLDSLSNQPQHF,TGTGCCAGCAGCCTAGACAGTTTGAGCAATCAGCCCCAGCATTTT
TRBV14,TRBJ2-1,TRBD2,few,CASSQDRASGRRTQFF,TGTGCCAGCAGCCAAGATCGAGCTAGCGGGAGAAGGACTCAGTTCTTC
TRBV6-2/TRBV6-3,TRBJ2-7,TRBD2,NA,CATGTKVYEQYF,TGTGCCACCGGGACTAAAGTTTACGAGCAGTACTTC
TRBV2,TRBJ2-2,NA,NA,CASSDQGANTGELFF,TGTGCCAGCAGTGACCAGGGAGCCAACACCGGGGAGCTGTTTTTT
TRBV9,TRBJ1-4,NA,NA,CASKWCVEKLFF,TGTGCCAGCAAGTGGTGCGTTGAAAAACTGTTTTTT
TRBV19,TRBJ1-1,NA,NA,CASSLSGEYTEAFF,TGTGCCAGTAGTCTCTCGGGGGAGTACACTGAAGCTTTCTTT
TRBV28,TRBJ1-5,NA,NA,CASSFEQGRRSNQPQHF,TGTGCCAGCAGTTTTGAACAGGGAAGAAGGAGCAATCAGCCCCAGCATTTT
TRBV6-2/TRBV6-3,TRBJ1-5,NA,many,CASTPAGSNNQPQHF,TGTGCCAGCACTCCCGCCGGCAGCAATAATCAGCCCCAGCATTTT
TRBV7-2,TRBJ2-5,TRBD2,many,CASSLDIAGGGETQYF,TGTGCCAGCAGCTTGGACATAGCGGGAGGGGGAGAGACCCAGTACTTC
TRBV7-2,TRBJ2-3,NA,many,CASSPHLSTDTQYF,TGTGCCAGCAGCCCCCACCTAAGCACAGATACGCAGTATTTT
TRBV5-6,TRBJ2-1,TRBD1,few,CASSWGTGTFNEQFF,TGTGCCAGCAGCTGGGGGACAGGGACGTTTAATGAGCAGTTCTTC
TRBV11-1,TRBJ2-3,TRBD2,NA,CARPPSGRTDTQYF,TGTGCCAGGCCCCCCAGCGGGAGAACAGATACGCAGTATTTT
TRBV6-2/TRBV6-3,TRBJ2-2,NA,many,CASRMGPTGELFF,TGTGCCAGCAGGATGGGACCAACCGGGGAGCTGTTTTTT
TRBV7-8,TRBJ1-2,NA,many,CASSHLAGTSYGYTF,TGTGCCAGCAGCCATTTGGCCGGGACAAGCTATGGCTACACCTTC